This T cell receptor (beta chain) was obtained from a study of T cells in Graves' hyperthyroidism and ophthalmopathy. V was cut by 4 bases and J by 4 bases, with 17 bases left in between. The CDR3 covers 15 residues. The germline gives CDR1 SGHDT, CDR2 YYEEEE. Regions amplified from RNA transcripts were the TCR beta CDR3 regions. First-round RT-PCR of the TCR CDR3 relied on the HTBI primer set. TCRdb itself ran the multiplex PCR reads through MiXCR, one entry per CDR3 protein. The data hold approximately 530,000 distinct CDR3 sequences, with 15% to 20% observed a single time. There are many counts of this clonotype.

The specimen was blood. The chain uses TRBV5-6 and TRBJ1-1, with unresolved D. The origin of this receptor is a man between 40 and 49 years old with Graves' ophthalmopathy. The CDR3, as DNA: TGTGCCAGCAGCCAACCGTGGGGTCCCGTCACTGAAGCTTTCTTT. Amino acid sequence: CASSQPWGPVTEAFF.